The entry below describes one T cell receptor (beta chain). Its antigen is still unknown. This entry belongs to a study of T cell responses to AZD1222 COVID-19 vaccine. Overall study results and limits: The reported proportion of spike-specific TCRs targeting unmutated variant regions was nearly half. Spike-specific TCR repertoires showed rising breadth and depth after two AZD1222 doses. White British donors predominated, females outnumbered males, and clonal diversity was possibly underestimated.

Data came from immunoSEQ multiplex PCR; TCRdb stores just in-frame clones and leaves some out. The data show fewer than 120,000 clones, under 95% seen once. J was trimmed by 6 bases and V by 4 bases; bases with no gene match: 8. CDR3 length: 14 amino acids. The germline V gene has CDR1 SGHRS and CDR2 YFSETQ. The chain is built from TRBV5-1 and TRBJ2-3; 7 bases match TRBD2. The receptor's source is an adult in good health. This specimen consisted of peripheral blood, obtained on day 0 of AZD1222 vaccination. Here the CDR3 DNA reads TGCGCCAGCAGCGGGGGGAGCGGGGATGATACGCAGTATTTT. Translated, it gives CASSGGSGDDTQYF.